This passage covers 2 T cell receptor beta chains from one sample sequenced in a study of identical twins. TCRdb reprocessed the 5' RACE reads via MiXCR and lists one record per CDR3 protein. The data hold hundreds of thousands of distinct CDR3 sequences, with 10% to 15% observed a single time. The same data also contributed to another study, on yellow fever vaccine responses in identical twins.

The specimen sequenced was PBMCs. The receptor set was obtained from a woman between 18 and 29 years old in good health.

The chain couples TRBV10-3 to TRBJ1-2; possible D gene TRBD1, 5 bases. Germline V CDR1 and CDR2: ENHRY, SYGVKD. This CDR3 contains 16 residues. V dropped 0 bases and J dropped 2 bases, with 13 bases sitting between them. In nucleotides, the CDR3 is TGTGCCATCAGTGAGTCGTCCATAACAGGAAACTATGGCTACACCTTC. Its protein is CAISESSITGNYGYTF.

There are a few counts of this clonotype. The rearrangement links TRBV7-8 to TRBJ2-3, with TRBD2 identical over 7 bases. The CDR3 consists of 16 residues. Germline CDR1 and CDR2: SGHVS and FQNEAQ. Trimming at V came to 1 base and at J to 8 bases, leaving 12 bases not matched to a gene. The CDR3 DNA sequence: TGTGCCAGCAGCTTAGATTTCCGGCGGGAGATGAGTACGCAGTATTTT. Protein sequence: CASSLDFRREMSTQYF.